One and the same sample provided the 7 T cell receptor beta chains below, sequenced in a study of tumor and adjacent non-tumor tissue in lung cancer. The template was RNA from unsorted bulk tissue. More than 3 cm separated this lung sample from the edge of the tumor. TCRbeta libraries were built with three rounds of nested PCR, modified from ARM-PCR. TCRdb fed the multiplex PCR reads into MiXCR, producing one record per CDR3 protein. Of 80,000 to 130,000 distinct CDR3 sequences listed, 65% are singletons. Specimen: distant non-tumor lung tissue. The receptors derive from a man aged 30-40 years with non-small cell lung cancer.

With regard to this clonotype: A much larger clone lies one base from this, so it may be a read error. CDR3 bases: TGCGCCAGCAGTGAATCGGGGACAGGGGGCCTTGCCGGGGAGCTGTTTTTT. This codes for CASSESGTGGLAGELFF. The chain is built from TRBV4-3 and TRBJ2-2, with 12 bases that match TRBD1. After removal of 6 bases from V and 6 bases from J, the junction contained 11 bases not matched to a gene. The germline gives CDR1 LGHNA, CDR2 YSLEER. The CDR3 length is 17 residues.

V and J are TRBV20-1 and TRBJ2-3; 8 nucleotides line up with TRBD2. Germline loops: CDR1 DFQATT, CDR2 SNEGSKA (reference sequence). With 8 bases clipped from V and 0 bases from J, the junction kept 10 bases outside the gene matches. This CDR3 spans 15 amino acids. Here the CDR3 DNA reads TGCAGTACACCGAGCGGGGGTGAAAGCACAGATACGCAGTATTTT. Its protein product is CSTPSGGESTDTQYF.

This sequence joins TRBV25-1 and TRBJ1-4; a weak D match, TRBD1 (6 bases). CDR1 is MGHDK and CDR2 is SYGVNS in the germline V gene. With 1 base removed from V and 2 bases from J, the gap between germline ends came to 17 bases. The CDR3 has 18 residues. CDR3 residues: CASSELGSGTPTNEKLFF. CDR3 in DNA: TGTGCCAGCAGTGAATTGGGTTCGGGGACACCTACTAATGAAAAACTGTTTTTT.

V usage is TRBV11-2 and J usage is TRBJ2-1; D remains ambiguous. Per germline, CDR1 SGHAT and CDR2 FQNNGV. Trimming removed 1 base from V and 7 bases from J, with 8 bases in between. The CDR3 runs 13 residues. The CDR3 bases are TGTGCCAGCAGCTTAGTATCGACAAATGAGCAGTTCTTC. Its protein product is CASSLVSTNEQFF.

This clonotype showed up just once. This chain joins TRBV6-5 and TRBJ1-6, with a weak D call TRBD1 (6 bases). V shed 6 bases and J shed 11 bases, with 20 bases lying between them. CDR3 length equals 15 residues. Per germline, CDR1 MNHEY and CDR2 SVGAGI. CDR3 protein: CASSAVGGPGPPLHF. Here the CDR3 DNA reads TGTGCCAGCAGCGCCGTTGGGGGCCCGGGACCACCCCTCCACTTT.

Comment on this clonotype: This is likely a read error, given that the CDR3 carries no conserved phenylalanine or tryptophan at its end. The chain carries TRBV11-3 and TRBJ1-6; D unresolved. CDR3 length: 13 amino acids. Germline V gene lookup returns CDR1 SGHNT and CDR2 YENEEA. DNA for the CDR3: TGTGCCAGCAACTTAGTTCCCGGGCCACCCCTCCACTCT. Its translation: CASNLVPGPPLHS.

This chain connects TRBV6-5 to TRBJ1-4; tentative D call: TRBD1 (5 bases). V was clipped by 8 bases and J by 6 bases, with 16 bases between them. The germline gives CDR1 MNHEY, CDR2 SVGAGI. The CDR3 loop spans 14 amino acids. CDR3 in DNA: TGTGCCAGCGCTTACAGAGGGGTTGATGAAAAACTGTTTTTT. Protein sequence: CASAYRGVDEKLFF.